The clone carrying this T cell receptor (beta chain) was picked up a small number of times. What it recognizes is unknown. This sample is part of a study of T cell responses to AZD1222 COVID-19 vaccine. Study-level results: Two AZD1222 doses significantly raised spike-specific TCR breadth and depth over controls. Researchers report vaccine-associated CD4 TCRs spanning spike, with dominance at 160-218 and 743-854. Clonal diversity was possibly underestimated; the donors were predominantly white British and more often female. AZD1222 recipients seropositive at baseline numbered only five to seven.

The CDR3 covers 14 residues. The V gene's germline CDR1 is SGHRS and CDR2 YFSETQ. Trimming took 4 bases from V and 4 from J, leaving 11 bases between them. Assay used: immunoSEQ multiplex PCR; TCRdb lists only in-frame clones, some missing. The sample shows approximately 110,000 clones, approximately 86% of them seen only once. The sample in question was peripheral blood, obtained on day 0 of AZD1222 vaccination. This sequence joins TRBV5-1 and TRBJ2-2, with D perhaps matching TRBD1 or TRBD2 (5 bases each). The receptor was isolated from an adult in good health. CDR3 sequence: CASSPGRTTGELFF. CDR3 nucleotides: TGCGCCAGCAGCCCGGGACGGACCACCGGGGAGCTGTTTTTT.